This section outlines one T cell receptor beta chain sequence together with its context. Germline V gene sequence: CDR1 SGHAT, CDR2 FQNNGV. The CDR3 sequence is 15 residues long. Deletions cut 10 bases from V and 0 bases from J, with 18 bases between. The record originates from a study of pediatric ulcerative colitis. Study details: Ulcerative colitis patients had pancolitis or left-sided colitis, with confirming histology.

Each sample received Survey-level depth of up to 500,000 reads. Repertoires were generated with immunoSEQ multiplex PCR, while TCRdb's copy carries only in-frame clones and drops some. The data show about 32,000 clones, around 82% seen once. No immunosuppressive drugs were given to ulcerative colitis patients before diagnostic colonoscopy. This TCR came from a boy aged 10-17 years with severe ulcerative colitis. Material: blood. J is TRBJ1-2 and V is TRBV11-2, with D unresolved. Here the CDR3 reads CATNSALTPNYGYTF. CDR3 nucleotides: TGTGCCACCAACAGTGCGCTAACCCCTAACTATGGCTACACCTTC.